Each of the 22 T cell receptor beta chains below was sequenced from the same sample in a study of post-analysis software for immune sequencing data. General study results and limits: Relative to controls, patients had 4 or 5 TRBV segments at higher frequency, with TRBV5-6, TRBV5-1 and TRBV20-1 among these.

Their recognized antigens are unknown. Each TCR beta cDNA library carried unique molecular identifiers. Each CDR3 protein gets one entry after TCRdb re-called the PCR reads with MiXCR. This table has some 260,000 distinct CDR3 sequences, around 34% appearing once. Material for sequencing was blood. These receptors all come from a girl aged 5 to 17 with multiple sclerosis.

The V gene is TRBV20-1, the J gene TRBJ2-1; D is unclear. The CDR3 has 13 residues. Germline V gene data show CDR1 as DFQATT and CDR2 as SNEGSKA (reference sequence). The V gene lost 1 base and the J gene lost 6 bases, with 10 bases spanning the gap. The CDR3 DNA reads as TGCAGTGCTAGAGTTGGGGTAGCCAATGAGCAGTTCTTC. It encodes CSARVGVANEQFF.

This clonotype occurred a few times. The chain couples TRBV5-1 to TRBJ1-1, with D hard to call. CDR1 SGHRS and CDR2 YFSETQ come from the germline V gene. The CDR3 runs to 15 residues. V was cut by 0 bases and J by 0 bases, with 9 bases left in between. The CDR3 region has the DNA TGCGCCAGCAGCTTGGCCCTGGATGTGAACACTGAAGCTTTCTTT. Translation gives CASSLALDVNTEAFF.

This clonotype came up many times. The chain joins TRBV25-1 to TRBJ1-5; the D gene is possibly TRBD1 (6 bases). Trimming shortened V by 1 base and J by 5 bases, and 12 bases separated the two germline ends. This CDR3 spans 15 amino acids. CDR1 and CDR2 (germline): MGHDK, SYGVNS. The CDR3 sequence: CASSESGDGDQPQHF. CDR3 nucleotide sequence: TGTGCCAGCAGTGAATCAGGGGACGGTGATCAGCCCCAGCATTTT. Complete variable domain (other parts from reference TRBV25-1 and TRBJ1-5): EADIYQTPRYLVIGTGKKITLECSQTMGHDKMYWYQQDPGMELHLIHYSYGVNSTEKGDLSSESTVSRIRTEHFPLTLESARPSHTSQYLCASSESGDGDQPQHFGDGTRLSIL.

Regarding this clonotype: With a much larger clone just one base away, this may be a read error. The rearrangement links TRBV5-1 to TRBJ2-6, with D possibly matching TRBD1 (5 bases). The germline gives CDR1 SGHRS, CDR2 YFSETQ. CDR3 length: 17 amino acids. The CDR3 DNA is TGCGCCAGCAGCTTAGTCGCTCAGGGCTCTGGGACCAACGTCCTGACTTTC. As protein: CASSLVAQGSGTNVLTF.

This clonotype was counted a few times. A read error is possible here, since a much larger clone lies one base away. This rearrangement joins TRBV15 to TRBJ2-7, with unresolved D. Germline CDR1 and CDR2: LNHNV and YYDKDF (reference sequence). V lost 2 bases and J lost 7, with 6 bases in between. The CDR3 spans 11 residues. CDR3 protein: CATSRTDEQYF. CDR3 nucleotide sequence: TGTGCCACCAGCAGAACCGATGAGCAGTACTTC.

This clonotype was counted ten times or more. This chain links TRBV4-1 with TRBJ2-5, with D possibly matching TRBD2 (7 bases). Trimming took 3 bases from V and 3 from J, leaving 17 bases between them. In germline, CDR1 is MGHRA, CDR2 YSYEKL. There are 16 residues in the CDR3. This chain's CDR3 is CASSHPRGAGEETQYF. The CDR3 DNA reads TGCGCCAGCAGCCATCCCCGGGGGGCGGGAGAAGAGACCCAGTACTTC.

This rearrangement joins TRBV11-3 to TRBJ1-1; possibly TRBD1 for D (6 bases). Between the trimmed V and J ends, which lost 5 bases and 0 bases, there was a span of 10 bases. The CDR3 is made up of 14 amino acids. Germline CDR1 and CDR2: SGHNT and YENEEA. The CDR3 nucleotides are TGTGCCAGCAGCCTGTCAGGGGTGAACACTGAAGCTTTCTTT. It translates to CASSLSGVNTEAFF.

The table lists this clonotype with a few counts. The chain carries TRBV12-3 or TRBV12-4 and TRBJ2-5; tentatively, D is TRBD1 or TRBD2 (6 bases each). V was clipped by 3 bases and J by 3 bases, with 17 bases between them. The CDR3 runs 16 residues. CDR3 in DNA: TGTGCCAGCAGTTTCGGTCAGGGGACTGGGAAAGAGACCCAGTACTTC. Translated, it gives CASSFGQGTGKETQYF.

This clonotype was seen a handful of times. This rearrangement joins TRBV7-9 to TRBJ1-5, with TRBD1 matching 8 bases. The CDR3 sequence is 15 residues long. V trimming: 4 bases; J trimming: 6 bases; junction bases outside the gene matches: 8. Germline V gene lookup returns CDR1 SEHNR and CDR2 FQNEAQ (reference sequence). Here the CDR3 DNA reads TGTGCCAGCAGCTCCGCAGGACAGGGAGGTCAGCCCCAGCATTTT. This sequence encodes CASSSAGQGGQPQHF.

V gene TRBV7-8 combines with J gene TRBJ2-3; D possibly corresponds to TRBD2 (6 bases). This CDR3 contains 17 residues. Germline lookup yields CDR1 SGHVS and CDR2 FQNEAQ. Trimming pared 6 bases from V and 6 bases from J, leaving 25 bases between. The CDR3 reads CASSPWGTSAMADTQYF. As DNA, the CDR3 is TGTGCCAGCAGTCCATGGGGGACTTCTGCGATGGCGGATACGCAGTATTTT. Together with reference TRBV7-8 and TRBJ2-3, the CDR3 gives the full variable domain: GAGVSQSPRYKVAKRGQDVALRCDPISGHVSLFWYQQALGQGPEFLTYFQNEAQLDKSGLPSDRFFAERPEGSVSTLKIQRTQQEDSAVYLCASSPWGTSAMADTQYFGPGTRLTVL.

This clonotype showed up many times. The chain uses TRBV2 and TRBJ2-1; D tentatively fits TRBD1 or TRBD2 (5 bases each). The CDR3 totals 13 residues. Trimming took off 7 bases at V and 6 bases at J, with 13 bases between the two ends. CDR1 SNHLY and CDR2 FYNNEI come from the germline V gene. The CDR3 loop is CASMRTGGNEQFF. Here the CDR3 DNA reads TGTGCCAGCATGCGGACTGGGGGCAATGAGCAGTTCTTC.

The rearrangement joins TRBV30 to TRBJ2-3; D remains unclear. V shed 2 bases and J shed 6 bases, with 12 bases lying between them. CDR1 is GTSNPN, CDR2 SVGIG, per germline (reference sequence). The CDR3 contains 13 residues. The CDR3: CAWSYDWIDTQYF. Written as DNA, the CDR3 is TGTGCCTGGAGTTATGATTGGATTGATACGCAGTATTTT.

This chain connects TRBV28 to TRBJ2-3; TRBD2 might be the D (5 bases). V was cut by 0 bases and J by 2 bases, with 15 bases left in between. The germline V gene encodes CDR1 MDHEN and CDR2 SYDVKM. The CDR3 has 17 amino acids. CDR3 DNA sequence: TGTGCCAGCAGTTTATGGGGCCAGCGGTCGTTCACAGATACGCAGTATTTT. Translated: CASSLWGQRSFTDTQYF.

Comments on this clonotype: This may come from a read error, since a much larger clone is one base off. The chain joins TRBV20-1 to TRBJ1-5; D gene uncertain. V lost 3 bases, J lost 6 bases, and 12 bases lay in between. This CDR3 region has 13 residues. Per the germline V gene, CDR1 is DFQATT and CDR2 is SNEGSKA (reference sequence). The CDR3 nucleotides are TGCAGTGCTAGGAAGGGTGAGGTTCAGCCCCAGCATTTT. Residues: CSARKGEVQPQHF.

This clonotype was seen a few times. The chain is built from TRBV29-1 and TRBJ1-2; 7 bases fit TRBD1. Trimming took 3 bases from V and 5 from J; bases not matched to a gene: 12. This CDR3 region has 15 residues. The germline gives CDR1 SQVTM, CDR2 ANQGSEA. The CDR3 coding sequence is TGCAGCGTTGAGCTCCGGGACAGAGATGAGTATGGCTACACCTTC. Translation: CSVELRDRDEYGYTF. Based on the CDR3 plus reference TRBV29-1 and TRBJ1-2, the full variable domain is SAVISQKPSRDICQRGTSLTIQCQVDSQVTMMFWYRQQPGQSLTLIATANQGSEATYESGFVIDKFPISRPNLTFSTLTVSNMSPEDSSIYLCSVELRDRDEYGYTFGSGTRLTVV.

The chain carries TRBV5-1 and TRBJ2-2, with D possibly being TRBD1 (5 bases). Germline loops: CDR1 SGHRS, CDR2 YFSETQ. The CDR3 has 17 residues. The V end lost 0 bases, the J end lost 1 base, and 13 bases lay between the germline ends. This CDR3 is CASSLDPGNLNTGELFF. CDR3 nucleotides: TGCGCCAGCAGCTTGGATCCAGGGAACTTGAACACCGGGGAGCTGTTTTTT.

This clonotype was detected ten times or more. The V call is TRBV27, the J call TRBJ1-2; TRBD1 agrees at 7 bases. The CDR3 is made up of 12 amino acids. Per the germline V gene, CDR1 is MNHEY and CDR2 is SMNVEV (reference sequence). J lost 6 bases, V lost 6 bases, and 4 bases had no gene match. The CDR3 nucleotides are TGTGCCAGCAGGCCGGGACAGAATGGCTACACCTTC. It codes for CASRPGQNGYTF.

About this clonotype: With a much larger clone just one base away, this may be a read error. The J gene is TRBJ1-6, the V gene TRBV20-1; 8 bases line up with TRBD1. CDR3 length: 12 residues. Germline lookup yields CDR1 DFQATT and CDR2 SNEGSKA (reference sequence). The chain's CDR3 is CSAGTGSSPPHF. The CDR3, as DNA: TGCAGTGCTGGGACAGGCAGTTCACCCCCCCACTTT.

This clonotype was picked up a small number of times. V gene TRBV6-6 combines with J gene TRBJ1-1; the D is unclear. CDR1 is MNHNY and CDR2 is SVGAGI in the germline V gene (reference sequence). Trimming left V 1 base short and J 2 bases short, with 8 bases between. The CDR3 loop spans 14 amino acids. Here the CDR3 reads CASSYLQINTEAFF. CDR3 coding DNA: TGTGCCAGCAGTTACTTACAGATAAACACTGAAGCTTTCTTT.

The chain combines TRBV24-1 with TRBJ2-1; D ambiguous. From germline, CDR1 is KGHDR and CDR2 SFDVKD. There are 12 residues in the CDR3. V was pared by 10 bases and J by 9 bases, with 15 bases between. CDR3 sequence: CATEGPAREQFF. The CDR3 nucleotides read TGTGCCACTGAAGGACCCGCCCGTGAGCAGTTCTTC.

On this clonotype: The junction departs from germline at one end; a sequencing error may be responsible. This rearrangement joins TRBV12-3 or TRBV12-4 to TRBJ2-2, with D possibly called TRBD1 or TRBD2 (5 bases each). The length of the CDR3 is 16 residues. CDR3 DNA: TGTGCCAGCAGGTTGGGGCCCTCAGGGAATTCCGGGGAGCGGTTTTTT. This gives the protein CASRLGPSGNSGERFF.

The DNA of the CDR3 is TGCAGCGTGGGAACAGGAGCAGATACGCAGTATTTT. Translating it yields CSVGTGADTQYF. The genes are TRBV29-1 and TRBJ2-3, with TRBD1 as a possible D gene (5 bases). CDR3 length: 12 residues. The germline V gene has CDR1 SQVTM and CDR2 ANQGSEA. The V end lost 6 bases, the J end lost 4 bases, and 11 bases lay between the germline ends.